The 21 T cell receptor beta chains listed next were all sequenced from one sample in a study of cytomegalovirus exposure and HLA in healthy donors. PCR primers comprised 60 Vbeta and 13 Jbeta primers. This table comes from immunoSEQ multiplex PCR, and its TCRdb copy is limited to in-frame clones, with some not included. The sample shows tens of thousands of clones, more than 80% of them seen only once. Sequenced: PBMCs. Receptors originate from a woman under 40 in good health and CMV-seropositive.

The CDR3 nucleotides are TGCGCCAGCAAACTTACAGGGGCCGACATGAACACTGAAGCTTTCTTT. The encoded protein is CASKLTGADMNTEAFF. The chain combines TRBV5-1 with TRBJ1-1; 7 bases agree with TRBD1. V lost 6 bases to trimming and J lost 0 bases; unmatched junction nucleotides: 11. Germline V gene sequence: CDR1 SGHRS, CDR2 YFSETQ. The CDR3 is 16 residues long.

V usage is TRBV30 and J usage is TRBJ2-7, with D perhaps TRBD2 (6 bases). V dropped 0 bases and J dropped 4 bases, with 13 bases sitting between them. This CDR3 has 14 amino acids. The germline V gene has CDR1 GTSNPN and CDR2 SVGIG (reference sequence). The CDR3 here is CAWSVGGAAYEQYF. The CDR3 nucleotides are TGTGCCTGGAGTGTGGGCGGGGCTGCATACGAGCAGTACTTC.

J is TRBJ1-1 and V is TRBV28, with D possibly being TRBD1 (5 bases). CDR3 length: 12 residues. V lost 2 bases and J lost 10, with 11 bases in between. CDR1 and CDR2 (germline): MDHEN, SYDVKM. The CDR3 nucleotides are TGTGCCAGCAGTTTAGGGGGAGGGGTAGCTTTCTTT. Translating gives CASSLGGGVAFF.

The chain is built from TRBV4-1 and TRBJ2-7; 11 nucleotides match TRBD2. This CDR3 region has 15 residues. Germline loops: CDR1 MGHRA, CDR2 YSYEKL. V was clipped by 4 bases and J by 0 bases; unmatched bases: 2. The CDR3 sequence: CASSRGLAASYEQYF. DNA of the CDR3: TGCGCCAGCAGCCGGGGACTAGCGGCCTCCTACGAGCAGTACTTC.

The chain uses TRBV6-1 and TRBJ1-4; D is possibly TRBD1 (6 bases). CDR1 is MNHNS and CDR2 is SASEGT in the germline V gene. The CDR3 contains 16 residues. Trimming pared 3 bases from V and 0 bases from J, leaving 11 bases between. CDR3 bases: TGTGCCAGCAGTGAGGGACACTGGACAACTAATGAAAAACTGTTTTTT. Translation gives CASSEGHWTTNEKLFF.

This rearrangement joins TRBV4-1 to TRBJ1-2; TRBD1 aligns across 9 bases. The CDR3 is made up of 15 amino acids. V was pared by 4 bases and J by 4 bases, with 7 bases of the junction left unmatched. The germline gives CDR1 MGHRA, CDR2 YSYEKL. The CDR3 loop is CASSRTGVEGYGYTF. Here the CDR3 DNA reads TGCGCCAGCAGCCGGACAGGGGTAGAGGGCTATGGCTACACCTTC.

A few counts support this clone. The rearrangement joins TRBV27 to TRBJ2-1, with TRBD1 matching over 7 bases. Germline V CDR1 and CDR2: MNHEY, SMNVEV (reference sequence). After removal of 3 bases from V and 0 bases from J, the junction contained 5 bases not matched to a gene. The CDR3 has 16 residues. The CDR3 bases are TGTGCCAGCAGTTTCCGGGGACAGAGCTCCTACAATGAGCAGTTCTTC. Its protein product is CASSFRGQSSYNEQFF.

The chain combines TRBV4-1 with TRBJ2-1; 13 nucleotides agree with TRBD2. V gave up 5 bases and J gave up 8 bases; unmatched junction bases: 12. The CDR3 is 17 residues long. The V gene's germline CDR1 is MGHRA and CDR2 YSYEKL. Here the CDR3 reads CASSYPGLAGAEDEQFF. CDR3 coding DNA: TGCGCCAGCAGCTACCCCGGACTAGCGGGAGCAGAAGATGAGCAGTTCTTC.

The rearrangement uses TRBV28 and TRBJ1-5, with D unresolved. Deletions cut 11 bases from V and 0 bases from J, with 11 bases between. The CDR3 runs 13 residues. Germline CDR1 is MDHEN and CDR2 is SYDVKM. CDR3 protein: CASWTVSNQPQHF. The DNA for the CDR3 is TGTGCCTCCTGGACTGTTAGCAATCAGCCCCAGCATTTT.

The V gene is TRBV4-1, the J gene TRBJ2-5; D ambiguous. This CDR3 is built from 16 residues. V was shortened by 1 base and J by 5 bases, with 17 bases between the two germline ends. Per germline, CDR1 MGHRA and CDR2 YSYEKL. The CDR3: CASSQGPRRPVETQYF. CDR3 DNA sequence: TGCGCCAGCAGCCAAGGCCCTAGAAGGCCGGTTGAGACCCAGTACTTC.

V gene TRBV18 combines with J gene TRBJ2-2; D unclear. This CDR3 is 13 amino acids long. V shed 3 bases and J shed 3 bases, with 5 bases lying between them. In germline, CDR1 is KGHSH, CDR2 LQKENI. The CDR3 DNA is TGTGCCAGCTCACCCCGGGACACCGGGGAGCTGTTTTTT. Protein product: CASSPRDTGELFF.

The CDR3 is CASKRSPIAVYNEQFF. Written as DNA, the CDR3 is TGTGCCAGTAAAAGGAGTCCCATAGCGGTTTACAATGAGCAGTTCTTC. The gene calls are TRBV19 and TRBJ2-1, with a weak D call TRBD2 (6 bases). V was trimmed by 7 bases and J by 4 bases, leaving 20 bases between them. The germline CDR1 and CDR2 sequences are LNHDA and SQIVND (reference sequence). The CDR3 extends over 16 amino acids.

The chain carries TRBV9 and TRBJ2-1; 9 nucleotides agree with TRBD2. CDR3 length: 17 residues. Trimming cost V 0 bases and J 1 base; bases outside gene matches: 5. In germline, CDR1 is SGDLS, CDR2 YYNGEE. The CDR3 region is CASSVVSGRISYNEQFF. The CDR3 DNA reads TGTGCCAGCAGCGTAGTCAGCGGGAGGATTTCCTACAATGAGCAGTTCTTC. Based on the CDR3 plus reference TRBV9 and TRBJ2-1, the full variable domain is DSGVTQTPKHLITATGQRVTLRCSPRSGDLSVYWYQQSLDQGLQFLIQYYNGEERAKGNILERFSAQQFPDLHSELNLSSLELGDSALYFCASSVVSGRISYNEQFFGPGTRLTVL.

The J gene is TRBJ1-3, the V gene TRBV30, with D unresolved. Germline V gene sequence: CDR1 GTSNPN, CDR2 SVGIG (reference sequence). The CDR3 spans 13 residues. V was cut by 0 bases and J by 3 bases, with 6 bases left in between. The CDR3 DNA reads TGTGCCTGGAGTGTTACTCATGGAAACACCATATATTTT. Translated: CAWSVTHGNTIYF. Based on the CDR3 plus reference TRBV30 and TRBJ1-3, the full variable domain is SQTIHQWPATLVQPVGSPLSLECTVEGTSNPNLYWYRQAAGRGLQLLFYSVGIGQISSEVPQNLSASRPQDRQFILSSKKLLLSDSGFYLCAWSVTHGNTIYFGEGSWLTVV.

This clone has a handful of counts. The chain recombines TRBV4-2 with TRBJ2-5, with 9 positions matching TRBD1. This CDR3 region has 15 residues. Germline CDR1 is LGHNA and CDR2 is YNFKEQ. J gave up 1 base and V 4 bases, and 4 bases lay outside the gene matches. Here the CDR3 DNA reads TGTGCCAGCAGCCCGACGGGACAGGGCCAAGAGACCCAGTACTTC. Translated, it gives CASSPTGQGQETQYF.

The rearrangement joins TRBV10-3 to TRBJ2-5; D is unclear. The J call may be wrong; the DNA end is better matched by TRBJ2-7. This CDR3 is 15 amino acids long. Germline V gene lookup returns CDR1 ENHRY and CDR2 SYGVKD. For the CDR3, the DNA is TGTGCCATCAGACCCTCCTTATCAAGCTCCTACGAGCAGTACTTC. It encodes CAIRPSLSSSYEQYF.

J is TRBJ1-5 and V is TRBV18; 9 positions match TRBD1. V shed 6 bases, J shed 5 bases, and the junction held 8 bases outside the gene matches. The CDR3 extends over 15 amino acids. Germline CDR1 is KGHSH and CDR2 is LQKENI. The CDR3 region is CASSLQGASDQPQHF. The CDR3, as DNA: TGTGCCAGCTCGCTACAGGGGGCGTCAGATCAGCCCCAGCATTTT.

This clone has only one observation. Here the CDR3 DNA reads TGCGCCAGCAGAAGTAGCGGAACAGATACGCAGTATTTT. As protein: CASRSSGTDTQYF. The chain carries TRBV5-1 and TRBJ2-3; the D gene is possibly TRBD2 (6 bases). Trimming cost V 5 bases and J 3 bases, with 10 bases left between them. This CDR3 is built from 13 residues. Germline-derived CDR1 and CDR2 are SGHRS and YFSETQ. The full variable domain, in which reference TRBV5-1 and TRBJ2-3 provide the parts outside the CDR3, is KAGVTQTPRYLIKTRGQQVTLSCSPISGHRSVSWYQQTPGQGLQFLFEYFSETQRNKGNFPGRFSGRQFSNSRSEMNVSTLELGDSALYLCASRSSGTDTQYFGPGTRLTVL.

The V and J genes are TRBV5-1 and TRBJ2-7; 7 nucleotides agree with TRBD2. From germline, CDR1 is SGHRS and CDR2 YFSETQ. This CDR3 contains 17 residues. V lost 4 bases, J lost 9 bases, and 22 bases stayed unmatched. The CDR3 is CASSRSNPAGEPLGQYF. CDR3 DNA sequence: TGCGCCAGCAGCCGCTCTAACCCTGCGGGAGAGCCTCTAGGGCAGTACTTC.

The chain recombines TRBV19 with TRBJ2-5; D possibly corresponds to TRBD1 (6 bases). Germline V lookup: CDR1 LNHDA, CDR2 SQIVND (reference sequence). The length of the CDR3 is 15 residues. V lost 3 bases and J lost 8, with 19 bases in between. The CDR3 nucleotides read TGTGCCAGTAGTATTCGTATTGGACAGACCTTTACCCAGTACTTC. Translation: CASSIRIGQTFTQYF.

V and J are TRBV5-1 and TRBJ1-2; D is unresolved. Germline V gives CDR1 SGHRS, CDR2 YFSETQ. V lost 4 bases and J 4 bases, leaving 17 bases between the germline ends. This CDR3 region has 15 residues. As DNA, the CDR3 is TGCGCCAGCAGCCCTGGAAATGCAGGTGCCTATGGCTACACCTTC. This gives the protein CASSPGNAGAYGYTF.